The clone carrying this T cell receptor (beta chain) was seen only a few times. Its antigen remains unknown. Individual cDNA molecules received unique molecular identifiers. Via MiXCR, TCRdb re-called the 5' RACE reads, giving one row per CDR3 protein. Among just over 70,000 distinct CDR3 sequences listed, approximately 12% were seen once. The record originates from a study of early T cells in non-severe SARS-CoV-2 infection. Study background: Chains were unpaired, as sequencing was done on bulk RNA from unsorted whole blood. Regarding the study as a whole: There was a bias toward anti-spike CD8 responses in VDJdb matching, which missed private and CD4 specificities.

The V gene lost 8 bases and the J gene lost 4 bases, with 9 bases spanning the gap. Germline CDR1 is MDHEN and CDR2 is SYDVKM. This CDR3 contains 11 residues. The chain joins TRBV28 to TRBJ2-7; TRBD2 is a possible D gene (5 bases). The source material was whole blood. This receptor was obtained from an adult who was a healthcare worker with PCR-confirmed SARS-CoV-2 infection or an uninfected control (not recorded which). CDR3 sequence: CASPGSYEQYF. CDR3 in DNA: TGTGCCAGCCCGGGGAGTTACGAGCAGTACTTC. Combining the CDR3 with reference TRBV28 and TRBJ2-7 gives the whole variable domain DVKVTQSSRYLVKRTGEKVFLECVQDMDHENMFWYRQDPGLGLRLIYFSYDVKMKEKGDIPEGYSVSREKKERFSLILESASTNQTSMYLCASPGSYEQYFGPGTRLTVT.